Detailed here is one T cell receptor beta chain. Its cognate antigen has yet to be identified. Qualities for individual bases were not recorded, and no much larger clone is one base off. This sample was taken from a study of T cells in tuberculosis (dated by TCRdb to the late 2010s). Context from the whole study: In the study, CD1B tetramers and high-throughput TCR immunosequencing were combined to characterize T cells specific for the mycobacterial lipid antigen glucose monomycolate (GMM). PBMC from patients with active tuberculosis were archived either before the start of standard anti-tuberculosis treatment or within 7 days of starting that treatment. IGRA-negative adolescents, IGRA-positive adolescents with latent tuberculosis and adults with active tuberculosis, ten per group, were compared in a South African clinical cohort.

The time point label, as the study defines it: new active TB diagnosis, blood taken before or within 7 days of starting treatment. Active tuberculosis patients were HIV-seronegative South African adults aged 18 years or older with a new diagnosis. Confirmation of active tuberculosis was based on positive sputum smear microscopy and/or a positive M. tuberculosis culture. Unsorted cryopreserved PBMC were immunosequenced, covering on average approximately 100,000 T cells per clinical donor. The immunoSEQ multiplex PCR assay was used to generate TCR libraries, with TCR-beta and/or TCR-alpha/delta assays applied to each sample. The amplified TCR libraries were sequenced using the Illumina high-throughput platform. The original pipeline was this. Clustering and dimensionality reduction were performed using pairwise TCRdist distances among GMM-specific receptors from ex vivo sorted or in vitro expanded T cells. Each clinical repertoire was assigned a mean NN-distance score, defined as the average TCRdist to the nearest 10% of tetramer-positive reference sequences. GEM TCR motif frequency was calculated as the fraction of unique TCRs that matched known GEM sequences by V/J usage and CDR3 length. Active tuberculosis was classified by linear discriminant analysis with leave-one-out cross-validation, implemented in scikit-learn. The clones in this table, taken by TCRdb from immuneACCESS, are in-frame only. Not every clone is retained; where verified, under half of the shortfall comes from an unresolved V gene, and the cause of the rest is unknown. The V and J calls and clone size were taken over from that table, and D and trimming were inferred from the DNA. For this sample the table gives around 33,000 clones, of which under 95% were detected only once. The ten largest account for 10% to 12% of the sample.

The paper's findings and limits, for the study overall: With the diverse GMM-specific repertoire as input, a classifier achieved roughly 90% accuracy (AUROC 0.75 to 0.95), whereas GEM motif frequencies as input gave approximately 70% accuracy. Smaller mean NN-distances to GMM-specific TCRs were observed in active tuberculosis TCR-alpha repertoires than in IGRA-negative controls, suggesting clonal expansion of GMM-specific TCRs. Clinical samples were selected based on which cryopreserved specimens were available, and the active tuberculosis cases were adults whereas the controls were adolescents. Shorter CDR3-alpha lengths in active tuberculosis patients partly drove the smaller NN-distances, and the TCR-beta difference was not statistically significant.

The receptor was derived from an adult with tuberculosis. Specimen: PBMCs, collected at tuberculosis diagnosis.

In nucleotide form, the sequence is TGTGCCAGCAGCCCCCCCGGGGTAGGCACAGATACGCAGTATTTT. It translates as CASSPPGVGTDTQYF. The chain was built from TRBV28 and TRBJ2-3; the D gene is perhaps TRBD2, from 5 matching bases. The germline V gene provides CDR1 MDHEN and CDR2 SYDVKM. At the junction V is shortened by 6 bases and J by 1 base, with 14 bases in between. There are 15 amino acids in the CDR3, from cysteine to phenylalanine inclusive. Only CDR3 DNA remains: 45 bases, in frame from the first base.